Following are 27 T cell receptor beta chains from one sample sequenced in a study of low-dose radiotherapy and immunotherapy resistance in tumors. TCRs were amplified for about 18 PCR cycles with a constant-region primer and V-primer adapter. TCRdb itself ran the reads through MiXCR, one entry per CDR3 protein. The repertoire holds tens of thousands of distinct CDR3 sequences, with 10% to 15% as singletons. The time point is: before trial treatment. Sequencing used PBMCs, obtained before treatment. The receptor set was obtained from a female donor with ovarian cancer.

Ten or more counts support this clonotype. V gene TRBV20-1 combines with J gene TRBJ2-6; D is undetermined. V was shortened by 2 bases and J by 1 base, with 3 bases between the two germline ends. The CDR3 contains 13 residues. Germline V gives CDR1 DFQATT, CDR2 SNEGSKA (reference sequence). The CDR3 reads CSARSSGANVLTF. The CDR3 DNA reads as TGCAGTGCTAGATCTTCTGGGGCCAACGTCCTGACTTTC.

The chain's CDR3 is CASSSGQGGMNTEAFF. The CDR3 nucleotides are TGTGCCAGCAGCTCGGGACAGGGCGGCATGAACACTGAAGCTTTCTTT. This chain links TRBV13 with TRBJ1-1; 9 nucleotides match TRBD1. Germline CDR1 is PRHDT and CDR2 is FYEKMQ (reference sequence). The V segment lost 4 bases and the J segment 0 bases; nucleotides outside the gene matches: 6. This CDR3 is built from 16 residues.

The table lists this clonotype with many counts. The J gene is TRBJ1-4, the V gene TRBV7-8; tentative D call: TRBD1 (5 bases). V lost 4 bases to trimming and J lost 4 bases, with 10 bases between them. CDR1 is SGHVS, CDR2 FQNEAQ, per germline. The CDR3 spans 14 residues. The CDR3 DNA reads TGTGCCAGCAGCTCGGTGGGGGTTAATGAAAAACTGTTTTTT. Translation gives CASSSVGVNEKLFF.

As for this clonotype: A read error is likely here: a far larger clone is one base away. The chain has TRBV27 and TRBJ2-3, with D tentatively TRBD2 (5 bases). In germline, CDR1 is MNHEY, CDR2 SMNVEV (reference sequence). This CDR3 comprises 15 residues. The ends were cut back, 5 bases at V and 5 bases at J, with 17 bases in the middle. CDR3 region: CASSEGPRRIDTQYF. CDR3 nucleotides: TGTGCCAGCAGTGAAGGTCCCAGGAGGATAGATACGCAGTATTTT.

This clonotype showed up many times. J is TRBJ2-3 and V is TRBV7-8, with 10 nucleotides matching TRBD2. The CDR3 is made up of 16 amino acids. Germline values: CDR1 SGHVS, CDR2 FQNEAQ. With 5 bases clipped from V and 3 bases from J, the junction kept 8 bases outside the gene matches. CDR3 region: CASSPLAGGPTDTQYF. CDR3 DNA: TGTGCCAGCAGCCCATTAGCGGGGGGCCCGACAGATACGCAGTATTTT.

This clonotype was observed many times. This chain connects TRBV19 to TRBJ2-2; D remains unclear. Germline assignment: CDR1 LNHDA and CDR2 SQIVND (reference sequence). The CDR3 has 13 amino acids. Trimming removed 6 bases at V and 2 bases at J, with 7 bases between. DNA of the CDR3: TGTGCCAGTAGCCTACTTAACACCGGGGAGCTGTTTTTT. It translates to CASSLLNTGELFF.

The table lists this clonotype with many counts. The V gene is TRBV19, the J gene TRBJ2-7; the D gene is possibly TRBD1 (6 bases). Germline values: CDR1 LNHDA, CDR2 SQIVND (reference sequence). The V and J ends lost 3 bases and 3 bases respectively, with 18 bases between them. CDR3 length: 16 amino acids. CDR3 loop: CASSMSQGRGNYEQYF. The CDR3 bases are TGTGCCAGTAGTATGTCACAGGGAAGGGGGAACTACGAGCAGTACTTC.

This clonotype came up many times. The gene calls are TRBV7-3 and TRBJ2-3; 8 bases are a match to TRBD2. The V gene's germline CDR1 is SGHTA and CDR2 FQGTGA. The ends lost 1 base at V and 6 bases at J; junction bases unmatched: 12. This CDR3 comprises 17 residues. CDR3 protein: CASSLSPLRGARDTQYF. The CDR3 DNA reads TGTGCCAGCAGCTTAAGCCCGTTGCGGGGGGCACGTGATACGCAGTATTTT.

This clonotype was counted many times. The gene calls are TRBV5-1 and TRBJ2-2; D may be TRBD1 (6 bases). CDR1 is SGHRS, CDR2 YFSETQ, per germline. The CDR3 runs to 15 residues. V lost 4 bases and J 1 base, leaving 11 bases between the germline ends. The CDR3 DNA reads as TGCGCCAGCAGCGGGGGCGGGCGGAACACCGGGGAGCTGTTTTTT. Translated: CASSGGGRNTGELFF. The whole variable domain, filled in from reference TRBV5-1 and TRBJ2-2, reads KAGVTQTPRYLIKTRGQQVTLSCSPISGHRSVSWYQQTPGQGLQFLFEYFSETQRNKGNFPGRFSGRQFSNSRSEMNVSTLELGDSALYLCASSGGGRNTGELFFGEGSRLTVL.

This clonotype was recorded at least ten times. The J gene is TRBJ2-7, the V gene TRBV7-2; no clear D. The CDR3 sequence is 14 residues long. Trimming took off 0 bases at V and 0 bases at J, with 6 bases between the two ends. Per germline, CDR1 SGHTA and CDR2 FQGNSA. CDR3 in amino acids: CASSLAGSSYEQYF. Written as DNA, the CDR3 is TGTGCCAGCAGCTTAGCCGGCAGCTCCTACGAGCAGTACTTC.

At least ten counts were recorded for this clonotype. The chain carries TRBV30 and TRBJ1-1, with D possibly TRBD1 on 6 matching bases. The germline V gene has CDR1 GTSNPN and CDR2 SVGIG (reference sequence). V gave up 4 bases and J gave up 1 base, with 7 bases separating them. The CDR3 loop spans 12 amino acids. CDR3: CAWTQGNTEAFF. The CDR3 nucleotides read TGTGCCTGGACACAGGGGAACACTGAAGCTTTCTTT.

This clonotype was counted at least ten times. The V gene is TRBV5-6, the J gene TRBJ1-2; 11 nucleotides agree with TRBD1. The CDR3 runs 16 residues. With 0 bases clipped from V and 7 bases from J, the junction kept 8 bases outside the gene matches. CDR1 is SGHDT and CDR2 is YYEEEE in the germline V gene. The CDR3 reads CASSLVGQGASGGYTF. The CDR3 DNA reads TGTGCCAGCAGCTTGGTTGGACAGGGGGCCTCCGGTGGCTACACCTTC.

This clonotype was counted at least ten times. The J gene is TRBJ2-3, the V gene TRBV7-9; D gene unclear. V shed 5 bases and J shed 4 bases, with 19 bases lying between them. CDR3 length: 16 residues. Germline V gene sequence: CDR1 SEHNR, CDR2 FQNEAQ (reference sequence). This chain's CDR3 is CASSQNTGSLADTQYF. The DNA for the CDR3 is TGTGCCAGCAGCCAGAACACTGGGTCCCTCGCAGATACGCAGTATTTT.

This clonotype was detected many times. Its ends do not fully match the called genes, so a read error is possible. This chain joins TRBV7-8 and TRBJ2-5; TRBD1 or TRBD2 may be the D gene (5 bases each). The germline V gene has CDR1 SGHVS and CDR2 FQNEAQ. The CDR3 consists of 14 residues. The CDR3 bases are TGTGCCAGCAGCCTAGCCAGGGAAGAAGAGACCCAGTACTTC. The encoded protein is CASSLAREEETQYF.

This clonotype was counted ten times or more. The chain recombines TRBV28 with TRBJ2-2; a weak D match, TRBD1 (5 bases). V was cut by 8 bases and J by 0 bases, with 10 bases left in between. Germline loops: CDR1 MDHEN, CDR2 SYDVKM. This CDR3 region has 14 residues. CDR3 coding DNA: TGTGCCAGCGCCGGCAGGGCGAACACCGGGGAGCTGTTTTTT. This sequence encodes CASAGRANTGELFF.

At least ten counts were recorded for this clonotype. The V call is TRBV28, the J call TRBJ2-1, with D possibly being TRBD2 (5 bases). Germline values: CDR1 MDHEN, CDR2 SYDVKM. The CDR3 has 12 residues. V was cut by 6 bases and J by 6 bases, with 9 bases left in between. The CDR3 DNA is TGTGCCAGCAGCCCGCTAGCCAATGAGCAGTTCTTC. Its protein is CASSPLANEQFF.

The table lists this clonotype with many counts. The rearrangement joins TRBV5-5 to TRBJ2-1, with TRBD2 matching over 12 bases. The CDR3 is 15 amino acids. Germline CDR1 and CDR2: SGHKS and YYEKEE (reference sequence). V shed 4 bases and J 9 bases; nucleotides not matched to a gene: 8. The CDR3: CASSTLAGGVGEQFF. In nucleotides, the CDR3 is TGTGCCAGCAGCACGCTAGCGGGGGGGGTGGGTGAGCAGTTCTTC. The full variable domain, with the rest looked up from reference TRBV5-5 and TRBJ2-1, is DAGVTQSPTHLIKTRGQQVTLRCSPISGHKSVSWYQQVLGQGPQFIFQYYEKEERGRGNFPDRFSARQFPNYSSELNVNALLLGDSALYLCASSTLAGGVGEQFFGPGTRLTVL.

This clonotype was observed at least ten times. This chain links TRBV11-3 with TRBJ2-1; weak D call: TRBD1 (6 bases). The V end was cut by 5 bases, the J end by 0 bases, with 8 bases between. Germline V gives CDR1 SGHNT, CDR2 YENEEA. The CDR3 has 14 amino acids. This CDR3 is CASSLQGSYNEQFF. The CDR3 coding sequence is TGTGCCAGCAGCCTACAGGGCTCCTACAATGAGCAGTTCTTC.

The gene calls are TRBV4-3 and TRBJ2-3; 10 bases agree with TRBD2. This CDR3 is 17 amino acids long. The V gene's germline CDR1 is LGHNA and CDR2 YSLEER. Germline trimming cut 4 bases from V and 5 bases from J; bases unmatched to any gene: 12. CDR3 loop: CASSPLAGVERKDTQYF. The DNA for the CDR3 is TGCGCCAGCAGCCCCCTAGCGGGAGTGGAGCGTAAAGATACGCAGTATTTT.

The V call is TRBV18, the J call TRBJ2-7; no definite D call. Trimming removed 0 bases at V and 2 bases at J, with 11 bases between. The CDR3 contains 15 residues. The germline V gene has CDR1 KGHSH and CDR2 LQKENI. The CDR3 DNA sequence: TGTGCCAGCTCACCACCGGGCGGTTCTACCTACGAGCAGTACTTC. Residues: CASSPPGGSTYEQYF.

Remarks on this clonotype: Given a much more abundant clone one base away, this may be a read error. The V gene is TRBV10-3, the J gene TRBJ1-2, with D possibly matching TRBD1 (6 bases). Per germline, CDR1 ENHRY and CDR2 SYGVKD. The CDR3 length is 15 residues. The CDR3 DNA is TGTGGCAGCAGCCGAAACAGGGAGGGCAACTATGGCTACACCTTC. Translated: CGSSRNREGNYGYTF.

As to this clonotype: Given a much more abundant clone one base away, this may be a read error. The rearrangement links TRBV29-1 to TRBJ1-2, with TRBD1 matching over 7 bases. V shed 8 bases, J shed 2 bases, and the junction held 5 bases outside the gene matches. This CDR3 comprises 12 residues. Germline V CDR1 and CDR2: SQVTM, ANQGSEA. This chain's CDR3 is CSLLTGNYGYTF. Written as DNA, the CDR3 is TGCAGCTTATTGACAGGGAACTATGGCTACACCTTC.

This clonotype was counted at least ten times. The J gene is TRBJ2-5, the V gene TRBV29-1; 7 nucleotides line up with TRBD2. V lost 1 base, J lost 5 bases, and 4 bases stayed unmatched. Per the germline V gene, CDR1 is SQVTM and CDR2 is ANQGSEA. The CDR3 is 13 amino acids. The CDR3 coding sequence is TGCAGCGTTGAAGCCCAGGGAGGGGAGACCCAGTACTTC. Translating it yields CSVEAQGGETQYF. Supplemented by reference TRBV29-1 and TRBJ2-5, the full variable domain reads SAVISQKPSRDICQRGTSLTIQCQVDSQVTMMFWYRQQPGQSLTLIATANQGSEATYESGFVIDKFPISRPNLTFSTLTVSNMSPEDSSIYLCSVEAQGGETQYFGPGTRLLVL.

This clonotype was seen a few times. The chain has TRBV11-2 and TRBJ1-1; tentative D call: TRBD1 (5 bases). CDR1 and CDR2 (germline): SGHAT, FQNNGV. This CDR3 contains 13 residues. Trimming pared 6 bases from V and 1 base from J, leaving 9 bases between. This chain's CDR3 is CASSQGTNTEAFF. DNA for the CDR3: TGTGCCAGCAGTCAGGGCACGAACACTGAAGCTTTCTTT.

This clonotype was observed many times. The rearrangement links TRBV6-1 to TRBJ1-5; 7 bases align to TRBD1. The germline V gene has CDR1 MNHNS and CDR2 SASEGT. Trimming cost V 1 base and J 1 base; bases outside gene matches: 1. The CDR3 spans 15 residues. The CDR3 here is CASSEGQGSNQPQHF. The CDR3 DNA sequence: TGTGCCAGCAGTGAAGGACAGGGAAGCAATCAGCCCCAGCATTTT.

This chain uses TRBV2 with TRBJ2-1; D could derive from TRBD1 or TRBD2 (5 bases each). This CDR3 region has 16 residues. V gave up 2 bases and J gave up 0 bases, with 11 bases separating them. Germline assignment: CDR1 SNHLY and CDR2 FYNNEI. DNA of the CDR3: TGTGCCAGCAGTGAAAGGGGAGCAAGCTCCTACAATGAGCAGTTCTTC. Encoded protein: CASSERGASSYNEQFF.

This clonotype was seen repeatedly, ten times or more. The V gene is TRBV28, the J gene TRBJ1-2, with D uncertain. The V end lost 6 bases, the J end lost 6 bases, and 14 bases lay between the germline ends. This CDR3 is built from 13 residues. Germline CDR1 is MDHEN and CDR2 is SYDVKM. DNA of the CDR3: TGTGCCAGCAGGCTGGACGATTCTCATGGCTACACCTTC. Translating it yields CASRLDDSHGYTF.